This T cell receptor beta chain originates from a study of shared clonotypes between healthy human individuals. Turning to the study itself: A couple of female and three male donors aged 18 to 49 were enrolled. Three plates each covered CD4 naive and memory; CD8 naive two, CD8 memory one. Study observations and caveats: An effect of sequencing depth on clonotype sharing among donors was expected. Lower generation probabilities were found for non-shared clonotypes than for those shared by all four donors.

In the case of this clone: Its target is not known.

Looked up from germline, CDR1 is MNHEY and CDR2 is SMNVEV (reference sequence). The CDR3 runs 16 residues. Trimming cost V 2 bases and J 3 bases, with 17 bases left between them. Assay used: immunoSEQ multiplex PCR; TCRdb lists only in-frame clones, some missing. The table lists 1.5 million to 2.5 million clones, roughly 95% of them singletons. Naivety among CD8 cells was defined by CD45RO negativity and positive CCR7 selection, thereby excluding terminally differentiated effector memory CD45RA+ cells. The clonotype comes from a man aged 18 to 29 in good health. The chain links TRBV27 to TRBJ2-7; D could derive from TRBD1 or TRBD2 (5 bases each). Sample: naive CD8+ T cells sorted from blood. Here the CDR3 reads CASSLGGSPPRYEQYF. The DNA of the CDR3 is TGTGCCAGCAGTTTAGGGGGATCGCCACCGCGCTACGAGCAGTACTTC.